This T cell receptor beta chain appears in the sequencing data of a study of follicular helper T cells after annual influenza vaccination. The V segment lost 5 bases and the J segment 0 bases; nucleotides outside the gene matches: 3. The CDR3 length is 15 residues. Germline V gene data show CDR1 as KGHSH and CDR2 as LQKENI. Time point reported: 2014-2015 season, 7 days after vaccination. Between 40 and 100 mL of blood was drawn per time point. Libraries were prepared by immunoSEQ multiplex PCR; TCRdb keeps only in-frame clonotypes and omits some of them. The repertoire holds some 15,000 clones, with about 81% as singletons.

This clonotype was sampled from an adult who received the influenza vaccine. The chain has TRBV18 and TRBJ2-3; 9 bases map to TRBD2. The sample consisted of CXCR5+ CD38- circulating T follicular helper cells from blood, taken 7 days after influenza vaccination. Subset noted: circulating Tfh, non-naive CD4+CXCR5+PD-1+ (ICOS+CD38+ or ICOS-CD38-). CDR3 residues: CASSAAGGSTDTQYF. CDR3 bases: TGTGCCAGCTCAGCTGCGGGGGGGAGCACAGATACGCAGTATTTT.